This T cell receptor (beta chain) was sequenced for a study of beta chain features in type 1 diabetes. Whole-study findings and limits: The study found moderately but significantly shorter TCRB CDR3s in all four CD4+ subsets of Type 1 diabetes patients.

This CDR3 comprises 15 residues. Germline CDR1 SGDLS, CDR2 YYNGEE. Trimming cost V 3 bases and J 5 bases; bases outside gene matches: 7. The whole isolated RNA underwent reverse transcription, so sequencing captured expressed TCRB transcripts. TCRdb's table, derived via immunoSEQ multiplex PCR, lists solely in-frame clones and lacks some. The sample lists some 140,000 clones, around 8.8% occurring once. This clone was observed a handful of times. What it binds is unknown. The receptor was isolated from a man aged 25 to 40 with type 1 diabetes. The J gene is TRBJ1-4, the V gene TRBV9; 7 bases line up with TRBD1. Sample: central memory CD4+ T cells from blood. CDR3 sequence: CASSGKDRSNEKLFF. DNA of the CDR3: TGTGCCAGCAGCGGAAAGGACAGGAGCAATGAAAAACTGTTTTTT.